A selection of T cell receptor beta chains follows, all from one sample in a study of blood T cells in healthy people across ages. TCRdb re-called the 5' RACE reads through MiXCR, storing one row per CDR3 protein. The sample holds some 1.5 million distinct CDR3 sequences; under 30% are singletons and the top ten take over 7%. The sequenced sample consisted of blood. Receptors originate from a woman in her thirties in good health. CDR3s include the opening cysteine and the closing phenylalanine or tryptophan. Fields, in order: clone size, V gene, D gene, J gene, CDR3 protein, CDR3 DNA. D genes are given only for firm matches. Clone sizes are given selectively: once, few, many, or a class where the clone is expanded.

>-|TRBV28|TRBD2|TRBJ2-3
CASRISGGAGDAQYF
TGTGCCAGCAGAATTAGCGGGGGGGCAGGGGATGCGCAGTATTTT
>many|TRBV29-1|TRBD2|TRBJ2-1
CSVEGGRGLHNEQFF
TGCAGCGTTGAAGGGGGGAGGGGATTGCACAATGAGCAGTTCTTC
>-|TRBV7-9|-|TRBJ1-2
CASSLSPSRDYGYTF
TGTGCCAGCAGCTTATCGCCCTCGAGGGACTATGGCTACACCTTC
>-|TRBV29-1|-|TRBJ1-3
CSAADSGTSGNTIYF
TGCAGCGCCGCGGACAGCGGGACCTCTGGAAACACCATATATTTT
>many|TRBV28|-|TRBJ2-1
CASSPPGGGEQFF
TGTGCCAGCAGTCCTCCAGGGGGGGGTGAGCAGTTCTTC
>-|TRBV9|-|TRBJ2-5
CASSVGGQGGETQYF
TGTGCCAGCAGCGTAGGGGGGCAGGGCGGGGAGACCCAGTACTTC
>-|TRBV20-1|-|TRBJ1-3
CSASSAKGMAIYF
TGCAGTGCTAGCTCGGCGAAGGGGATGGCCATATATTTT
>few|TRBV6-6|-|TRBJ2-3
CASSPANRADTQYF
TGTGCCAGCAGCCCCGCTAACAGGGCAGATACGCAGTATTTT
>many|TRBV5-1|TRBD2|TRBJ2-7
CASSLAASGDYEQYF
TGCGCCAGCAGCTTGGCGGCTAGCGGGGACTACGAGCAGTACTTC
>-|TRBV25-1|-|TRBJ2-7
CASSSTPTTGPPYEQYF
TGTGCCAGCAGTTCAACACCCACCACGGGCCCTCCCTACGAGCAGTACTTC
>many|TRBV9|TRBD2|TRBJ2-1
CASSLLSGRWNEQFF
TGTGCCAGCAGTCTTCTCAGCGGGAGGTGGAATGAGCAGTTCTTC
>-|TRBV5-5|-|TRBJ2-5
CASSRNPGTAQETQYF
TGTGCCAGCAGCCGAAACCCCGGGACCGCGCAAGAGACCCAGTACTTC